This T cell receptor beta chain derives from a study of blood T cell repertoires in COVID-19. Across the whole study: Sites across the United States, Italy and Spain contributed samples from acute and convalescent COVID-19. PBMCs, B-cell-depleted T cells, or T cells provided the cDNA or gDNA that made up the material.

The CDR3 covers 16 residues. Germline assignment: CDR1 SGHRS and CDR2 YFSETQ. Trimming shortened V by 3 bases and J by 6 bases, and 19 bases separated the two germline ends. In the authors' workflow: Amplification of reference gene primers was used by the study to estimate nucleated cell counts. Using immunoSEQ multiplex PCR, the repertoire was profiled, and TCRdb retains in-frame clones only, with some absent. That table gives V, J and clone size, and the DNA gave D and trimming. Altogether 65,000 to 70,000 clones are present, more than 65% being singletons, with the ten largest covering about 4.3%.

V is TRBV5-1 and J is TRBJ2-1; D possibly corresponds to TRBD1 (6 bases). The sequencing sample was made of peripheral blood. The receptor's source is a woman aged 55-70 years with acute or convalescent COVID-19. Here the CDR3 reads CASSYGGDPNPNEQFF. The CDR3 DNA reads TGCGCCAGCAGCTATGGGGGCGACCCCAACCCCAATGAGCAGTTCTTC.